A selection of T cell receptor beta chains follows, all from one sample in a study of cytotoxic CD8 clonotypes in ibrutinib-treated CLL. Produced via immunoSEQ multiplex PCR; TCRdb's table is partial and in-frame only. The sample lists roughly 330,000 clones; over 60% were seen once. The specimen comprised PBMCs, sampled after 36 months of ibrutinib treatment. These receptors all stem from a human donor with chronic lymphocytic leukemia. Both conserved end residues are part of each CDR3. The order of the fields is CDR3 length, V gene, J gene, clone size, D gene, CDR3 DNA, CDR3 protein. The D gene is left open where the match is weak. Clone size is given for some rows only: seen once, a few or many times, or a class if the clone is expanded.

14	TRBV28	TRBJ2-7	-	TRBD1	TGTGCCAGCAGTGCAGGGGACAGGCCCTATGGGCAGTACTTC	CASSAGDRPYGQYF
13	TRBV6-1	TRBJ2-7	-	-	TGTGCCAGCAGTGAACAGTCCGCCTACGAGCAGTACTTC	CASSEQSAYEQYF
12	TRBV28	TRBJ2-7	-	-	TGTGCCAGCAGTCTTCCCGGGGGCGAGCAGTACTTC	CASSLPGGEQYF
15	TRBV7-6	TRBJ2-5	-	TRBD2	TGTGCCAGCAGCCCTACACAGCGGGGGGAAGAGACCCAGTACTTC	CASSPTQRGEETQYF
14	TRBV7-9	TRBJ1-4	-	-	TGTGCCAGCAGCTGGACCTTAGGGGGAGAAAAACTGTTTTTT	CASSWTLGGEKLFF
17	TRBV5-1	TRBJ2-2	-	TRBD1	TGCGCCAGCAGCTTGGAAGGACAGGGGCTATACACCGGGGAGCTGTTTTTT	CASSLEGQGLYTGELFF
16	TRBV6-4	TRBJ2-7	once	-	TGTGCCAGCAGTGACTCGCCCAATATTATTCACGGGAAGCAGTACTTC	CASSDSPNIIHGKQYF
17	TRBV5-6	TRBJ2-5	-	TRBD2	TGTGCCAGCAGCTTGTCCCCCGATAGCGGGGGGTTAGAGACCCAGTACTTC	CASSLSPDSGGLETQYF
15	TRBV18	TRBJ1-1	-	-	TGTGCCAGCTCACTTCCCCGACACTATAACACTGAAGCTTTCTTT	CASSLPRHYNTEAFF
13	TRBV7-8	TRBJ2-5	-	-	TGTGCCAGCAGCCCCCAGGGGCCGAGGGAGCAGTACTTC	CASSPQGPREQYF
17	TRBV6-1	TRBJ2-7	few	TRBD1	TGTGCCAGCAGTGGCCCCCACAGGGGGCGAAAATTCTACGAGCAGTACTTC	CASSGPHRGRKFYEQYF
13	TRBV6-5	TRBJ1-1	-	-	TGTGCCAGCAGTTGGGGGCAGCACACTGAAGCTTTCTTT	CASSWGQHTEAFF
13	TRBV18	TRBJ2-7	-	TRBD1	TGTGCCAGCTCACCACGGACAGGATACGAGCAGTACTTC	CASSPRTGYEQYF
14	TRBV2	TRBJ1-6	-	-	TGTGCCAGCACCGGGAGCTCCTATAATTCACCCCTCCACTTT	CASTGSSYNSPLHF
17	TRBV7-9	TRBJ1-2	-	TRBD1	TGTGCCAGCAGCACCATAAGGGAGACGACAGGGGGCTATGGCTACACCTTC	CASSTIRETTGGYGYTF
14	TRBV10-3	TRBJ2-3	once	TRBD2	TGTGCCATCAGTTCTAGCGGTAGCACAGATACGCAGTATTTT	CAISSSGSTDTQYF
16	TRBV13	TRBJ2-3	few	-	TGTGCCAGCAGCTTACAAAGGACAGCTAGCACAGATACGCAGTATTTT	CASSLQRTASTDTQYF
15	TRBV18	TRBJ2-3	once	-	TGTGCCAGCTCACCACCGATCGACACTGGGGGCACGCAGTATTTT	CASSPPIDTGGTQYF
12	TRBV7-2	TRBJ2-7	-	-	TGTGCCAGCAGCTTAGGGACTTACGAGCAGTACTTC	CASSLGTYEQYF
14	TRBV10-2	TRBJ2-7	-	TRBD2	TGCGCCAGCGCTATAACTAGCGGCACCTACGAGCAGTACTTC	CASAITSGTYEQYF
17	TRBV5-1	TRBJ2-1	-	TRBD2	TGCGCCAGCTCACTGGGGTCCCCAGCGGGAGGGTTCAATGAGCAGTTCTTC	CASSLGSPAGGFNEQFF
18	TRBV10-3	TRBJ2-3	-	TRBD2	TGTGCCATCAGTGAAAGATTCGGGACTAGCGGGATCGGGGATACGCAGTATTTT	CAISERFGTSGIGDTQYF
15	TRBV19	TRBJ2-5	-	-	TGTGCCAGTAGTCATCGGAGTACTCCCCAAGAGACCCAGTACTTC	CASSHRSTPQETQYF
15	TRBV4-1	TRBJ2-3	once	TRBD2	TGCGCCAGCAGCCAAGGCGGGAGAAGCACAGATACGCAGTATTTT	CASSQGGRSTDTQYF
17	TRBV28	TRBJ2-7	-	TRBD1	TGTGCCAGCAGTTTTTTTCGCTCGGACAGGGACTCCTACGAGCAGTACTTC	CASSFFRSDRDSYEQYF
19	TRBV6-1	TRBJ2-6	-	-	TGTGCCAGCAGTGGATTTCGGGACCCACCTCCCTCTGGGGCCAACGTCCTGACTTTC	CASSGFRDPPPSGANVLTF